This T cell receptor beta chain was recorded in a study of blood T cells in healthy people across ages. The authors ran a second PCR of roughly 6 to 12 cycles using a sample-barcoded 5' primer and a J-beta primer mix. Each CDR3 protein is one row after TCRdb ran MiXCR on the 5' RACE reads. The sample has over 1,300,000 distinct CDR3 sequences; around 59% are singletons. Trimming took off 3 bases at V and 4 bases at J, with 9 bases between the two ends. Germline CDR1 is SGHTA and CDR2 is FQGNSA. This CDR3 contains 13 residues. Sequenced material: blood. The clonotype was recovered from a man between 18 and 29 years old in good health. This chain links TRBV7-2 with TRBJ1-2; no reliable D call. The CDR3 region is CASSLGYTYGYTF. Written as DNA, the CDR3 is TGTGCCAGCAGCTTGGGATATACCTATGGCTACACCTTC.